A selection of T cell receptor beta chains follows, all from one sample in a study of blood T cells in healthy people across ages. TCRdb used MiXCR to reprocess the 5' RACE reads, holding one entry per CDR3 protein. This table holds 1.5 million to 2 million distinct CDR3 sequences, roughly 50% found once. The sample taken for sequencing was blood. The source of these receptors is a woman in her 40s in good health. Both conserved end residues are part of each CDR3. The size of a clone is reported for some rows only, either as once, few or many, or as a class for expanded clones.

few,TRBV25-1,CASSGQGARIQYF
few,TRBV7-2,CASSLDYRNEQFF
-,TRBV6-1,CASSEWGGREPQHF
few,TRBV5-1,CASSLGGTGHEQYF
once,TRBV6-1,CASSEAGGSTISYNEQFF
-,TRBV3-1,CASSQDRNQFF
-,TRBV3-1,CASSQEGPIPRLAGGPVEQFF
-,TRBV29-1,CSGDEGRRETQYF
few,TRBV20-1,CSARNPAGEQYF
-,TRBV4-3,CASSLETSAYQETQYF
once,TRBV6-5,CASSYGVEGETQYF